This TCR beta chain was identified during a study of OX40 agonist ivuxolimab in advanced cancers. Some clones are missing from TCRdb's copy, which holds only in-frame ones; the method was immunoSEQ multiplex PCR. This sample yields about 100,000 clones, of which roughly 90% are seen a single time; 0.7% to 1% belongs to the top ten. Germline CDR1 is LNHDA and CDR2 is SQIVND (reference sequence). V shed 1 base and J 7 bases; nucleotides not matched to a gene: 6. CDR3 length equals 15 residues. Source: CD4+ or CD8+ T cells sorted from blood, taken in a trial of the OX40 agonist ivuxolimab. The chain couples TRBV19 to TRBJ1-5, with TRBD1 matching 8 bases. The source is an adult with an advanced solid tumor such as melanoma, head and neck, liver or kidney cancer. The CDR3 DNA sequence: TGTGCCAGTAGTATAGGGCAGGGGGCGAGACAGCCCCAGCATTTT. Protein sequence: CASSIGQGARQPQHF.